This TCR beta chain is from a study of CD8 T cells in ankylosing spondylitis listed by TCRdb under 2017. The study in broad terms: To find TCR variants linked to disease, the study profiled T cell receptor beta repertoires in ankylosing spondylitis patients and healthy donors. In total, the full study cohort was made up of nearly 110 healthy donors and some 26 ankylosing spondylitis patients. Peripheral blood was sampled, and synovial fluid was additionally collected from ankylosing spondylitis patients. General findings and caveats noted by the study authors: Some motif variants were previously reported in synovial fluid and blood of reactive arthritis patients, suggesting common disease-initiation mechanisms. The disease-linked clones had a CD8+ phenotype and were found at relatively low frequencies in peripheral blood. Significant enrichment of the disease-linked clones was reported in matched synovial fluid samples from ankylosing spondylitis patients. Blood from ankylosing spondylitis patients appeared to be characterized by a TCR beta motif composed of roughly 8 highly homologous amino acid variants.

The reads were generated on an Illumina HiSeq 2500. Quantitative 5'-RACE with molecular barcodes was used to prepare TCR beta libraries. In the paper's pipeline: A new computational method based on a probabilistic model of VDJ rearrangement was used to identify disease-linked TCR variants. TCRdb reprocessed the public reads (quality trimming at Q25 with fastp, clone calling with MiXCR) and kept in-frame beta chains. Rows matching on CDR3 protein sequence are summarized as one entry with the most common DNA and genes. TCRdb's processing, not the authors' own work, is the source of the V and J calls. Present in this sample are 700,000 to 850,000 distinct CDR3 sequences, around 11% of which were seen just once. Jointly, the top ten make up 0.51% of the sample. Via the germline V gene (reference sequence), CDR1 is DFQATT and CDR2 SNEGSKA. The germline ends are 24 bases apart after V is trimmed by 3 bases and J by 4 bases. The CDR3 holds 17 amino acids from the cysteine to the phenylalanine. Only the CDR3 DNA is retained, 51 bases long and in frame from the first base.

A word on this clonotype: Its antigen target is currently unknown. The input lacks base qualities; no much larger clone sits a single base away.

The chain is encoded by TRBV20-1 joined to TRBJ1-2; TRBD1 is perhaps the D gene, given 5 matching bases. The sample taken for sequencing was blood, either unsorted or a sorted T cell fraction (not recorded which). The TCR sequence derives from a male donor with ankylosing spondylitis. The CDR3 region reads CSARKTGADRAVYGYTF. The base sequence is TGCAGTGCTAGGAAGACTGGGGCCGACAGAGCGGTCTATGGCTACACCTTC.